Listed below are T cell receptor beta chains from one sample, sequenced in a study of blood T cell repertoires in COVID-19. Produced via immunoSEQ multiplex PCR; TCRdb's table is partial and in-frame only. The sample has about 280,000 clones; about 85% are singletons. Sequenced input: PBMCs or T cells enriched from blood (not recorded which). These receptors came from a woman in her 50s who had recovered from COVID-19. Both conserved end residues are part of each CDR3. The order of the fields is D gene, clone size, J gene, V gene, CDR3 DNA, CDR3 protein. A D gene is named only where the DNA matches it firmly. Clone size is given for some rows only: seen once, a few or many times, or a class if the clone is expanded.

D gene: NA
clone size: NA
J gene: TRBJ1-1
V gene: TRBV6-5
CDR3 DNA: TGTGCCAGCACCAATGGGGGGTACACTGAAGCTTTCTTT
CDR3 protein: CASTNGGYTEAFF

D gene: TRBD1
clone size: NA
J gene: TRBJ2-2
V gene: TRBV28
CDR3 DNA: TGTGCCAGCATGAGGGGGCGTTGGACCGGGGAGCTGTTTTTT
CDR3 protein: CASMRGRWTGELFF

D gene: TRBD2
clone size: NA
J gene: TRBJ2-1
V gene: TRBV10-2
CDR3 DNA: TGCGCCAGCAGTGCGGGGCGGGAGTCCCAGGAGCAGTTCTTC
CDR3 protein: CASSAGRESQEQFF

D gene: TRBD1
clone size: NA
J gene: TRBJ1-5
V gene: TRBV15
CDR3 DNA: TGTGCCACCAGCAGCGGCCACGGGACAGAAAGCAATCAGCCCCAGCATTTT
CDR3 protein: CATSSGHGTESNQPQHF

D gene: TRBD1
clone size: NA
J gene: TRBJ2-5
V gene: TRBV7-9
CDR3 DNA: TGTGCCAGCAGCCAAGAGACAGGGCTGGGTAGAAAGACCCAGTACTTC
CDR3 protein: CASSQETGLGRKTQYF

D gene: NA
clone size: NA
J gene: TRBJ1-3
V gene: TRBV30
CDR3 DNA: TGTGCCTGGAGTGTACAGGTGTGGAACACCATATATTTT
CDR3 protein: CAWSVQVWNTIYF

D gene: NA
clone size: NA
J gene: TRBJ1-5
V gene: TRBV12-2
CDR3 DNA: TGTGCAAGTCGCAAAAATAAAGCGGTTAAACAGGGGGCAGACCCCTATCAGCCCCAGCATTTT
CDR3 protein: CASRKNKAVKQGADPYQPQHF

D gene: TRBD1
clone size: NA
J gene: TRBJ2-5
V gene: TRBV4-1
CDR3 DNA: TGCGCCAGCAGCCAAGGGTTGGTCAGGGGGCGGGAAGAGACCCAGTACTTC
CDR3 protein: CASSQGLVRGREETQYF

D gene: TRBD1
clone size: NA
J gene: TRBJ2-7
V gene: TRBV29-1
CDR3 DNA: TGCAGCGTCGGGACAGTTGTCGGCGAGCAGTACTTC
CDR3 protein: CSVGTVVGEQYF

D gene: TRBD1
clone size: NA
J gene: TRBJ1-2
V gene: TRBV10-3
CDR3 DNA: TGTGCCATCAGGATTACAGGGGAGGATGGCTACACCTTC
CDR3 protein: CAIRITGEDGYTF

D gene: TRBD1
clone size: NA
J gene: TRBJ2-3
V gene: TRBV5-6
CDR3 DNA: TGTGCCAGCAGTTACAGGGGTGGCACAGATACGCAGTATTTT
CDR3 protein: CASSYRGGTDTQYF

D gene: NA
clone size: NA
J gene: TRBJ2-5
V gene: TRBV13
CDR3 DNA: TGTGCCAGCAGCTCCGCCCCGGAGGAGACCCAGTACTTC
CDR3 protein: CASSSAPEETQYF

D gene: NA
clone size: NA
J gene: TRBJ2-4
V gene: TRBV30
CDR3 DNA: TGTGCCTGGAGTGTAGGAAGGACAACCAAAAACATTCAGTACTTC
CDR3 protein: CAWSVGRTTKNIQYF

D gene: NA
clone size: NA
J gene: TRBJ1-6
V gene: TRBV5-1
CDR3 DNA: TGCGCCAGCAGCTTGGCCGGGGTTTTAGGGTCCTATAATTCACCCCTCCACTTT
CDR3 protein: CASSLAGVLGSYNSPLHF

D gene: NA
clone size: NA
J gene: TRBJ2-7
V gene: TRBV12-5
CDR3 DNA: TGTGCTAGTGGTCCGAGACAGTCAGGCTCCTACGAGCAGTACTTC
CDR3 protein: CASGPRQSGSYEQYF

D gene: TRBD1
clone size: NA
J gene: TRBJ2-7
V gene: TRBV24-1
CDR3 DNA: TGTGCCACCAGTAGAGGACAGGGGGCAGAGGAGCAGTACTTC
CDR3 protein: CATSRGQGAEEQYF

D gene: NA
clone size: NA
J gene: TRBJ1-3
V gene: TRBV3-1/TRBV3-2
CDR3 DNA: TGTGCCAGCAGCCAAGCCAGGGACACTGGAAACACCATATATTTT
CDR3 protein: CASSQARDTGNTIYF

D gene: TRBD1
clone size: NA
J gene: TRBJ1-1
V gene: TRBV7-9
CDR3 DNA: TGTGCCAGCAGCCCAAGGGACAGAACTTATGAAGCTTTCTTT
CDR3 protein: CASSPRDRTYEAFF

D gene: TRBD1
clone size: NA
J gene: TRBJ1-1
V gene: TRBV18
CDR3 DNA: TGTGCCAGCTCACCCCGGACAGGGCGGAACACTGAAGCTTTCTTT
CDR3 protein: CASSPRTGRNTEAFF

D gene: NA
clone size: once
J gene: TRBJ1-1
V gene: TRBV30
CDR3 DNA: TGTGCCTGGAGGTTGGGTGGGGGGGCCTTCACTGAAGCTTTCTTT
CDR3 protein: CAWRLGGGAFTEAFF

D gene: TRBD1
clone size: few
J gene: TRBJ1-2
V gene: TRBV4-2
CDR3 DNA: TGTGCCAGCAGCCAAGTGGGGGACAGGGGGCTTGGCTACACCTTC
CDR3 protein: CASSQVGDRGLGYTF

D gene: NA
clone size: NA
J gene: TRBJ2-3
V gene: TRBV29-1
CDR3 DNA: TGCAGCGTTGACCGGCAGGGTAGCACAGATACGCAGTATTTT
CDR3 protein: CSVDRQGSTDTQYF

D gene: TRBD1
clone size: NA
J gene: TRBJ1-4
V gene: TRBV5-1
CDR3 DNA: TGCGCCAGCAGCGGATCGTCAGGGGGCATTGGTGAAAAACTGTTTTTT
CDR3 protein: CASSGSSGGIGEKLFF

D gene: TRBD2
clone size: NA
J gene: TRBJ2-7
V gene: TRBV3-1/TRBV3-2
CDR3 DNA: TGTGCCAGCAGCCAAGAGGTGGGGGGGTGTGAGCAGTACTTC
CDR3 protein: CASSQEVGGCEQYF

D gene: NA
clone size: NA
J gene: TRBJ2-2
V gene: TRBV7-9
CDR3 DNA: TGTGCCAGCAGCTTTCCTCGAGGCACCGGGGAGCTGTTTTTT
CDR3 protein: CASSFPRGTGELFF

D gene: NA
clone size: NA
J gene: TRBJ2-1
V gene: TRBV11-3
CDR3 DNA: TGTGCCAGCAGCTTAGTGGGCCGACGGCCTGCCGATGAGCAGTTCTTC
CDR3 protein: CASSLVGRRPADEQFF

D gene: NA
clone size: NA
J gene: TRBJ2-1
V gene: TRBV29-1
CDR3 DNA: TGCAGCGTTGAGGAGGGTTACAATGAGCAGTTCTTC
CDR3 protein: CSVEEGYNEQFF

D gene: NA
clone size: NA
J gene: TRBJ2-5
V gene: TRBV5-4
CDR3 DNA: TGTGCCAGCAGCTTGGCCGGGTCAGGGGGGGAGACCCAGTACTTC
CDR3 protein: CASSLAGSGGETQYF

D gene: NA
clone size: NA
J gene: TRBJ1-3
V gene: TRBV11-2
CDR3 DNA: TGTGCCAGCAGCCTACAGACCTCTGGAAACACCATATATTTT
CDR3 protein: CASSLQTSGNTIYF

D gene: NA
clone size: NA
J gene: TRBJ1-2
V gene: TRBV10-3
CDR3 DNA: TGTGCCAGCTTGGGGGGTGTTGAAGGCTACACCTTC
CDR3 protein: CASLGGVEGYTF

D gene: NA
clone size: NA
J gene: TRBJ1-6
V gene: TRBV25-1
CDR3 DNA: TGTGCCAGCAGTCGCCAGGGCTATTCACCCCTCCACTTT
CDR3 protein: CASSRQGYSPLHF

D gene: NA
clone size: NA
J gene: TRBJ1-5
V gene: TRBV5-4
CDR3 DNA: TGTGCCAGCAGCTTGGATCCGGGGAATCAGCCCCAGCATTTT
CDR3 protein: CASSLDPGNQPQHF

D gene: TRBD2
clone size: NA
J gene: TRBJ2-5
V gene: TRBV5-1
CDR3 DNA: TGCGCCAGCAGCTTGGTTCCAGCTAGCGGCCAAGAGACCCAGTACTTC
CDR3 protein: CASSLVPASGQETQYF

D gene: NA
clone size: NA
J gene: TRBJ1-5
V gene: TRBV6-5
CDR3 DNA: TGTGCGGGCGTTGGTCAGCCCCAGCATTTT
CDR3 protein: CAGVGQPQHF

D gene: NA
clone size: NA
J gene: TRBJ1-1
V gene: TRBV19
CDR3 DNA: TGTGCCAGTATTTTGGACGGAAGGGGCACTGAAGCTTTCTTT
CDR3 protein: CASILDGRGTEAFF

D gene: NA
clone size: NA
J gene: TRBJ2-5
V gene: TRBV12-3/TRBV12-4
CDR3 DNA: TGTGCCAGTGGATACAGGGTCCAAGAGACCCAGTACTTC
CDR3 protein: CASGYRVQETQYF

D gene: TRBD2
clone size: NA
J gene: TRBJ2-3
V gene: TRBV7-2
CDR3 DNA: TGTGCCAGCAGCCCAAGGACTAGCGGGCTGACGATCGATACGCAGTATTTT
CDR3 protein: CASSPRTSGLTIDTQYF

D gene: TRBD2
clone size: NA
J gene: TRBJ2-3
V gene: TRBV7-9
CDR3 DNA: TGTGCCAGCAGTTCCAGCGGGACGCGCAACACGCAGTATTTT
CDR3 protein: CASSSSGTRNTQYF

D gene: NA
clone size: NA
J gene: TRBJ2-7
V gene: TRBV9
CDR3 DNA: TGTGCCAGCAGCGCGGAACCACAAGGGAGAGGAGGCATAGGCGAGCAGTACTTC
CDR3 protein: CASSAEPQGRGGIGEQYF

D gene: TRBD2
clone size: NA
J gene: TRBJ2-7
V gene: TRBV5-4
CDR3 DNA: TGTGCCAGCAGCCGCCCCGGGGCTAGCGGGGGGACGGGGGAGCAGTACTTC
CDR3 protein: CASSRPGASGGTGEQYF

D gene: NA
clone size: NA
J gene: TRBJ2-7
V gene: TRBV12-5
CDR3 DNA: TGTGCTAGTGGTTTAGGGGATGGTTTCGGCGAGCAGTACTTC
CDR3 protein: CASGLGDGFGEQYF

D gene: TRBD2
clone size: NA
J gene: TRBJ2-3
V gene: TRBV7-2
CDR3 DNA: TGTGCCAGCAGCCTCCGACTAGCGGGGGGGTCAGATACGCAGTATTTT
CDR3 protein: CASSLRLAGGSDTQYF

D gene: NA
clone size: NA
J gene: TRBJ1-2
V gene: TRBV4-3
CDR3 DNA: TGCGCCAGCAGCCAAGAAGGCGGCTATCGTGGCTATGGCTACACCTTC
CDR3 protein: CASSQEGGYRGYGYTF

D gene: NA
clone size: few
J gene: TRBJ2-2
V gene: TRBV4-1
CDR3 DNA: TGCGCCAGCAGCCGTCAGGCACTTAACACCGGGGAGCTGTTTTTT
CDR3 protein: CASSRQALNTGELFF

D gene: NA
clone size: NA
J gene: TRBJ1-5
V gene: TRBV30
CDR3 DNA: TGTGCCTGGACTACAAGGGGGGGACAGCCCCAGCATTTT
CDR3 protein: CAWTTRGGQPQHF

D gene: NA
clone size: NA
J gene: TRBJ1-3
V gene: TRBV7-2
CDR3 DNA: TGTGCCAGCAGCTTAGGCCCGGTCTCTGGAAACACCATATATTTT
CDR3 protein: CASSLGPVSGNTIYF

D gene: NA
clone size: NA
J gene: TRBJ2-7
V gene: TRBV19
CDR3 DNA: TGTGCCAGTAGTAATGGTCAGACCTACGAGCAGTACTTC
CDR3 protein: CASSNGQTYEQYF

D gene: TRBD1
clone size: NA
J gene: TRBJ2-3
V gene: TRBV30
CDR3 DNA: TGTGCCTGGAGAGTCGGGGACAGGGTCGCAGATACGCAGTATTTT
CDR3 protein: CAWRVGDRVADTQYF

D gene: TRBD2
clone size: NA
J gene: TRBJ2-1
V gene: TRBV27
CDR3 DNA: TGTGCCAGCAGTTTTCCAACCCTAGCGGGAGAATACAATGAGCAGTTCTTC
CDR3 protein: CASSFPTLAGEYNEQFF

D gene: NA
clone size: NA
J gene: TRBJ1-2
V gene: TRBV6-5
CDR3 DNA: TGTGCCAGCCGAATTCCACGGGGGGCTGGTGGCTACACCTTC
CDR3 protein: CASRIPRGAGGYTF

D gene: NA
clone size: NA
J gene: TRBJ1-4
V gene: TRBV5-5
CDR3 DNA: TGTGCCAGCAACGCGGAGCATGCAACTAATGAAAAACTGTTTTTT
CDR3 protein: CASNAEHATNEKLFF

D gene: NA
clone size: once
J gene: TRBJ2-3
V gene: TRBV4-1
CDR3 DNA: TGCGCCAGCAGCCAAGATGTTCCTAGTAGGATGACAGATACGCAGTATTTT
CDR3 protein: CASSQDVPSRMTDTQYF

D gene: NA
clone size: NA
J gene: TRBJ1-1
V gene: TRBV7-3
CDR3 DNA: TGTGCCAGCAGCTTAGGAGGGGAAACTGAAGCTTTCTTT
CDR3 protein: CASSLGGETEAFF

D gene: NA
clone size: NA
J gene: TRBJ2-5
V gene: TRBV5-1
CDR3 DNA: TGCGCCAGCAGCAGCCGTGGAGGGATTTCCTTCCAAGAGACCCAGTACTTC
CDR3 protein: CASSSRGGISFQETQYF

D gene: TRBD1
clone size: NA
J gene: TRBJ1-5
V gene: TRBV7-9
CDR3 DNA: TGTGCCAGCAGCCCCGACTTCGGACAGGGTAATCAAGATCAGCCCCAGCATTTT
CDR3 protein: CASSPDFGQGNQDQPQHF

D gene: TRBD2
clone size: few
J gene: TRBJ2-7
V gene: TRBV5-4
CDR3 DNA: TGTGCCAGCAGCTTCAACACGGGGGGGCCGTACGAGCAGTACTTC
CDR3 protein: CASSFNTGGPYEQYF